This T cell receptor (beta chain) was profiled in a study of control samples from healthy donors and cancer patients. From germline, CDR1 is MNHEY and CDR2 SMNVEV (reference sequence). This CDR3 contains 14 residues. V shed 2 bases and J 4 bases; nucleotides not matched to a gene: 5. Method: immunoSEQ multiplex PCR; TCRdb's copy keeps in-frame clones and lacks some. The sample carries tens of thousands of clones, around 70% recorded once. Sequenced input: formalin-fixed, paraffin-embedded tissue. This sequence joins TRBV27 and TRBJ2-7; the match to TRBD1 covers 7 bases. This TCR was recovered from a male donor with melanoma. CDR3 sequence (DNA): TGTGCCAGCAGTTTAAGAGGGGGCCTTTACGAGCAGTACTTC. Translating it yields CASSLRGGLYEQYF.